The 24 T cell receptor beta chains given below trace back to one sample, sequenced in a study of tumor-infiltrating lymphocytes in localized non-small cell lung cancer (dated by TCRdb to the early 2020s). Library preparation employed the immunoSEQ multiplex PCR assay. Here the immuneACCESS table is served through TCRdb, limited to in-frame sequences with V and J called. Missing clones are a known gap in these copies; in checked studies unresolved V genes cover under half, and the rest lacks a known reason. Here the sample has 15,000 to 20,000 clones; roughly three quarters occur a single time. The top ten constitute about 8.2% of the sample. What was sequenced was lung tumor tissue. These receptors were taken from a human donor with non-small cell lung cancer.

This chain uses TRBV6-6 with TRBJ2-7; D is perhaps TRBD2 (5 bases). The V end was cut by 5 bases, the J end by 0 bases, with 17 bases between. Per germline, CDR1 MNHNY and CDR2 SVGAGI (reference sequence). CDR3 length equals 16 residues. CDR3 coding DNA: TGTGCCAGCAGTCCTCCTGGACTGGAAAGCTCCTACGAGCAGTACTTC. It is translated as CASSPPGLESSYEQYF.

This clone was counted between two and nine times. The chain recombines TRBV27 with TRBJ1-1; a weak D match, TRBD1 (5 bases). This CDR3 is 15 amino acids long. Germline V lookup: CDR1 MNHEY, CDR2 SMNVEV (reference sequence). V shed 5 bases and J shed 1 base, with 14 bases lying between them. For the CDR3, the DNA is TGTGCCAGCAGTCCCCTTGGGGCGGCGAACACTGAAGCTTTCTTT. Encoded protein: CASSPLGAANTEAFF.

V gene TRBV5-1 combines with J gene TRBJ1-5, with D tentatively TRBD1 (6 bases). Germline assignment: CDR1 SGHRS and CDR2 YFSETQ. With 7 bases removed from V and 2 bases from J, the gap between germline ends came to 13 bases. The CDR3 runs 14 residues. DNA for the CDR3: TGCGCCAGCCCCGAGGGGGGCGGCAATCAGCCCCAGCATTTT. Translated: CASPEGGGNQPQHF.

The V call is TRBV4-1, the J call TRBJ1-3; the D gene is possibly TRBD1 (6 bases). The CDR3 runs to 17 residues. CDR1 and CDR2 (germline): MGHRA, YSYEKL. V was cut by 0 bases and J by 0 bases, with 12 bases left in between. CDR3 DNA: TGCGCCAGCAGCCAAGATCCGCGGGGGCACTCTGGAAACACCATATATTTT. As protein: CASSQDPRGHSGNTIYF.

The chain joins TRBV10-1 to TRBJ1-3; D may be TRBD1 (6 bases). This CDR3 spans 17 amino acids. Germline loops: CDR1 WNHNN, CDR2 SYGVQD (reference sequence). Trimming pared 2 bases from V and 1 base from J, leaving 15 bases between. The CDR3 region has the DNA TGCGCCAGCAGTGAGCGCAGGGGTCGCAGATCTGGAAACACCATATATTTT. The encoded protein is CASSERRGRRSGNTIYF.

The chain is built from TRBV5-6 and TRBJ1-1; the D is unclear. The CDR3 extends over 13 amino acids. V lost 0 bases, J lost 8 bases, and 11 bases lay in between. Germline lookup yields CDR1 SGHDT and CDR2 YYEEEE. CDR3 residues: CASSLGPGREAFF. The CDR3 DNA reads TGTGCCAGCAGCTTGGGGCCGGGGAGAGAAGCTTTCTTT.

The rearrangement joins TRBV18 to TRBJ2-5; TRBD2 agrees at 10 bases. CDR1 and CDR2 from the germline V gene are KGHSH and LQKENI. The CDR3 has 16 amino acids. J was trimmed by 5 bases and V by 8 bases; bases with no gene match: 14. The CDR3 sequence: CASTSGSGRAEETQYF. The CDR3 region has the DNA TGTGCCAGCACATCAGGGAGCGGGAGGGCCGAGGAGACCCAGTACTTC.

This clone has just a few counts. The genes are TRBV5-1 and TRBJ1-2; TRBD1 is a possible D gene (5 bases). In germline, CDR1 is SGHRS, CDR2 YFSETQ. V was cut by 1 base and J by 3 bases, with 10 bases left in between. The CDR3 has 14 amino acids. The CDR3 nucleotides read TGCGCCAGCAGCTTGTCGGCAGGGTACTATGGCTACACCTTC. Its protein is CASSLSAGYYGYTF.

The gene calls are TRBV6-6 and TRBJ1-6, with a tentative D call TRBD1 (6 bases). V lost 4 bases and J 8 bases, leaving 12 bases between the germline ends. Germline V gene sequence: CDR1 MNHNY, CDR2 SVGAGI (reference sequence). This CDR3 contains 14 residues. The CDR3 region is CASSSQGPDSPLHF. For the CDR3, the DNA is TGTGCCAGCAGTTCACAGGGCCCTGATTCACCCCTCCACTTT.

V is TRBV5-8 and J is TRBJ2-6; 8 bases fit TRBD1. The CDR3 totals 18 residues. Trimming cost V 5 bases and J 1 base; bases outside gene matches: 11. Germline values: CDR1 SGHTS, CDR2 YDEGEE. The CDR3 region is CASRAPQGVRSGANVLTF. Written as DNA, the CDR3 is TGTGCCAGCAGGGCCCCACAGGGGGTTAGATCTGGGGCCAACGTCCTGACTTTC.

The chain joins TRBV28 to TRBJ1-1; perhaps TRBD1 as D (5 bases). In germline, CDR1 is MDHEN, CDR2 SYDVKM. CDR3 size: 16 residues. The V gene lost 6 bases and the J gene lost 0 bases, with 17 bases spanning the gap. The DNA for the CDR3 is TGTGCCAGCAGGTTTTACGAGGGGAGCATGAACACTGAAGCTTTCTTT. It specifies CASRFYEGSMNTEAFF.

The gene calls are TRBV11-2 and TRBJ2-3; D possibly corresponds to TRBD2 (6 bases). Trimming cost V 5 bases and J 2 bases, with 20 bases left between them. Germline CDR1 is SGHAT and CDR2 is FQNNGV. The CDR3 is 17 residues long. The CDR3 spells CASSTPRSGPSTDTQYF. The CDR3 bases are TGTGCCAGCAGCACACCTCGGAGCGGGCCGTCCACAGATACGCAGTATTTT.

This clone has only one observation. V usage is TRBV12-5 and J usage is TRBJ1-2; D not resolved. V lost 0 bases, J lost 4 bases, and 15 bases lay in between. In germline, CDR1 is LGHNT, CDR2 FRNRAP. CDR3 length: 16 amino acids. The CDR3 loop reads CASGLVHLTRTYGYTF. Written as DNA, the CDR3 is TGTGCTAGTGGTTTGGTACATTTGACACGCACCTATGGCTACACCTTC.

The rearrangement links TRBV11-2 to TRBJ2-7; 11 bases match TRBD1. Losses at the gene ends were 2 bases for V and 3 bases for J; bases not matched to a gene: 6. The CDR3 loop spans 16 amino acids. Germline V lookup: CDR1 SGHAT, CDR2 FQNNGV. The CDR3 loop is CASSLWTDRGHYEQYF. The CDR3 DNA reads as TGTGCCAGCAGCTTATGGACGGACAGGGGGCACTACGAGCAGTACTTC.

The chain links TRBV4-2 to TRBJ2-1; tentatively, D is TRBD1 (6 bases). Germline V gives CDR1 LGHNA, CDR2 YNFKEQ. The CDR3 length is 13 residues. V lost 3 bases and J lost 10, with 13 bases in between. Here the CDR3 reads CASSQAGAMEQFF. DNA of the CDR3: TGTGCCAGCAGCCAGGCAGGGGCAATGGAGCAGTTCTTC.

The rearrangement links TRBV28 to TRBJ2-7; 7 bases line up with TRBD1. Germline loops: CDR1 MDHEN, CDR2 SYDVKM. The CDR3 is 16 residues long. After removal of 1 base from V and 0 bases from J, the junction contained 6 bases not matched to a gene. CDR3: CASSLFRQGASYEQYF. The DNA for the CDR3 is TGTGCCAGCAGTTTATTTAGACAGGGCGCCTCCTACGAGCAGTACTTC.

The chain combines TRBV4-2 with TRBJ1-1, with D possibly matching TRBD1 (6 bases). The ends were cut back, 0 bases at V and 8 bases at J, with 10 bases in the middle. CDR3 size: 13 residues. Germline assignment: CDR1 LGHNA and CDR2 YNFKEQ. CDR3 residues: CASSQDRGGEAFF. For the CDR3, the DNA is TGTGCCAGCAGCCAAGATCGGGGGGGCGAAGCTTTCTTT.

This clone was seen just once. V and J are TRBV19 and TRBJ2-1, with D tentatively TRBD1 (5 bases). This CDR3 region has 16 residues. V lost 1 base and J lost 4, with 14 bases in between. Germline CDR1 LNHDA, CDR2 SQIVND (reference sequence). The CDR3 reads CASSIVVGHLYNEQFF. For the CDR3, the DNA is TGTGCCAGTAGTATAGTCGTAGGACACCTATACAATGAGCAGTTCTTC. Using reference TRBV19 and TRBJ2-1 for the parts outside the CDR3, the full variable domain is DGGITQSPKYLFRKEGQNVTLSCEQNLNHDAMYWYRQDPGQGLRLIYYSQIVNDFQKGDIAEGYSVSREKKESFPLTVTSAQKNPTAFYLCASSIVVGHLYNEQFFGPGTRLTVL.

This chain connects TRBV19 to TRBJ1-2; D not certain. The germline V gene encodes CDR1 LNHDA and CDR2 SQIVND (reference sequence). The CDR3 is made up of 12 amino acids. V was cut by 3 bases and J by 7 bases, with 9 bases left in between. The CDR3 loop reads CASSIGEAGYTF. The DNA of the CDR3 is TGTGCCAGTAGTATTGGGGAAGCTGGCTACACCTTC. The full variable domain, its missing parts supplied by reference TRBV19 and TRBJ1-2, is DGGITQSPKYLFRKEGQNVTLSCEQNLNHDAMYWYRQDPGQGLRLIYYSQIVNDFQKGDIAEGYSVSREKKESFPLTVTSAQKNPTAFYLCASSIGEAGYTFGSGTRLTVV.

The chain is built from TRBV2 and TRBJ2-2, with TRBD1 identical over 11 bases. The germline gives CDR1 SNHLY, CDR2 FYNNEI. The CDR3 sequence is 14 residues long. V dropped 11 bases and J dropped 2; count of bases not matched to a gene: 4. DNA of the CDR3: TGTGCCGGGGGACAGGGGGGAAACACCGGGGAGCTGTTTTTT. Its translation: CAGGQGGNTGELFF.

CDR3 nucleotide sequence: TGCAGCGTTGAAGTACAGGGTCGGACTGAAGCTTTCTTT. Amino acid sequence: CSVEVQGRTEAFF. The rearrangement joins TRBV29-1 to TRBJ1-1; D may be TRBD1 (6 bases). V shed 1 base and J shed 5 bases, with 11 bases lying between them. Germline CDR1 is SQVTM and CDR2 is ANQGSEA. This CDR3 comprises 13 residues.

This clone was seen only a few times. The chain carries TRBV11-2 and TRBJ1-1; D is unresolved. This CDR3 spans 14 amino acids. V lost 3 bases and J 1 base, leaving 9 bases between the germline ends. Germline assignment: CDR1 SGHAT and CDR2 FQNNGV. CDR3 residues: CASSFAVGNTEAFF. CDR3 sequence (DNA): TGTGCCAGCAGCTTCGCCGTGGGGAACACTGAAGCTTTCTTT.

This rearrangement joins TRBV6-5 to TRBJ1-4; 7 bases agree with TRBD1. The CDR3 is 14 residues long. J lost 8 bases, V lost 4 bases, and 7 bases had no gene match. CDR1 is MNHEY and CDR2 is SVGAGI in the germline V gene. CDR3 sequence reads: CASSFGQVDEKLFF. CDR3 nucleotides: TGTGCCAGCAGTTTCGGACAGGTTGACGAAAAACTGTTTTTT.

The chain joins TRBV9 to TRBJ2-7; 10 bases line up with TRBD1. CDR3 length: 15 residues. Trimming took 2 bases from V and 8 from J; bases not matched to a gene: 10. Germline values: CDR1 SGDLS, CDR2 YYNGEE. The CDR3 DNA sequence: TGTGCCAGCAGCGTCGCAGGACAGGGGGGGGAACAGCAGTACTTC. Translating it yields CASSVAGQGGEQQYF. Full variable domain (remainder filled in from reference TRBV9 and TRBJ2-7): DSGVTQTPKHLITATGQRVTLRCSPRSGDLSVYWYQQSLDQGLQFLIQYYNGEERAKGNILERFSAQQFPDLHSELNLSSLELGDSALYFCASSVAGQGGEQQYFGPGTRLTVT.